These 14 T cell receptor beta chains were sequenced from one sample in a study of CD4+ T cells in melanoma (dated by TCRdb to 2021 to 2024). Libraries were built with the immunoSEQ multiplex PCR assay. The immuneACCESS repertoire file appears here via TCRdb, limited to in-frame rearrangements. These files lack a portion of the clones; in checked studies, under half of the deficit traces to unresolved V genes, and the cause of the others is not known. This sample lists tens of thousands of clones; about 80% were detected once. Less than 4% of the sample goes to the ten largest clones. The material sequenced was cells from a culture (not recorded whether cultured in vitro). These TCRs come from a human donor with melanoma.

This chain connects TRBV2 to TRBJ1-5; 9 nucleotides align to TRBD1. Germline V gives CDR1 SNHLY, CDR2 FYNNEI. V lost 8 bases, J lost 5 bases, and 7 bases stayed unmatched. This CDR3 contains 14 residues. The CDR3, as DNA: TGTGCCAGCTTAAGGGACAGGGAGTATCAGCCCCAGCATTTT. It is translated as CASLRDREYQPQHF.

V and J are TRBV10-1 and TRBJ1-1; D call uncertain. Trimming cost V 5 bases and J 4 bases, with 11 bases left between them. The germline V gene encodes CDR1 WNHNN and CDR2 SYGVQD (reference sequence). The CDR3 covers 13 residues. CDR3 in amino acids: CASSPSAGTEAFF. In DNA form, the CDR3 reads TGCGCCAGCAGTCCGTCCGCGGGCACTGAAGCTTTCTTT.

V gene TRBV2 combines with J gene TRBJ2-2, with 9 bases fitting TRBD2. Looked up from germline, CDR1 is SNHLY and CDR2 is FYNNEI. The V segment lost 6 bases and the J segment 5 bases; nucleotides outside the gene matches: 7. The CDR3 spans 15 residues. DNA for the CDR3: TGTGCCAGCAGCTTAGCGGGGGCCTGGACCGGGGAGCTGTTTTTT. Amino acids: CASSLAGAWTGELFF. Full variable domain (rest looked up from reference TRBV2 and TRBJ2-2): EPEVTQTPSHQVTQMGQEVILRCVPISNHLYFYWYRQILGQKVEFLVSFYNNEISEKSEIFDDQFSVERPDGSNFTLKIRSTKLEDSAMYFCASSLAGAWTGELFFGEGSRLTVL.

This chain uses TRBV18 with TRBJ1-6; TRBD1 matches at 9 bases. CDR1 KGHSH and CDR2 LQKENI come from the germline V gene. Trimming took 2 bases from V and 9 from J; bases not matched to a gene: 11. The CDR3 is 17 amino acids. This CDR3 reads CASSPNSGQGKGSPLHF. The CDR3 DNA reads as TGTGCCAGCTCACCAAACTCCGGACAGGGGAAAGGTTCACCCCTCCACTTT. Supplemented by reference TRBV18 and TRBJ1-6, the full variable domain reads NAGVMQNPRHLVRRRGQEARLRCSPMKGHSHVYWYRQLPEEGLKFMVYLQKENIIDESGMPKERFSAEFPKEGPSILRIQQVVRGDSAAYFCASSPNSGQGKGSPLHFGNGTRLTVT.

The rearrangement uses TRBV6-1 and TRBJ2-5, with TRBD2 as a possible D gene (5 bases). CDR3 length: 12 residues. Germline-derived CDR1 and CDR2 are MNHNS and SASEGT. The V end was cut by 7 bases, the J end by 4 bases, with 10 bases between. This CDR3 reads CASKGSGETQYF. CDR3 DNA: TGTGCCAGCAAAGGAAGCGGAGAGACCCAGTACTTC.

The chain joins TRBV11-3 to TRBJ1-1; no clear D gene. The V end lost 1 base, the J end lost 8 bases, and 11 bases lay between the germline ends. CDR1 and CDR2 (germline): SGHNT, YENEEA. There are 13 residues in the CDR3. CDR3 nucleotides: TGTGCCAGCAGCTTAGGTGATGGCAGGGAAGCTTTCTTT. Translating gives CASSLGDGREAFF.

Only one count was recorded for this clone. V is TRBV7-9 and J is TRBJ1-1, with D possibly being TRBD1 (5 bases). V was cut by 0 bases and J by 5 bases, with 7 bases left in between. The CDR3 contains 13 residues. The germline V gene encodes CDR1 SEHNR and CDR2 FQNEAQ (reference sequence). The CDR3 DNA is TGTGCCAGCAGCTTAGCGGAGGGGACTGAAGCTTTCTTT. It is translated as CASSLAEGTEAFF.

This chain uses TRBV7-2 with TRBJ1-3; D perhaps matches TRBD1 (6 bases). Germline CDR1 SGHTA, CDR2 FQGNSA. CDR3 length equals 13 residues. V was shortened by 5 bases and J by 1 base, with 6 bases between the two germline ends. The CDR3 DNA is TGTGCCAGCAGCACAGGGTCTGGAAACACCATATATTTT. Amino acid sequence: CASSTGSGNTIYF.

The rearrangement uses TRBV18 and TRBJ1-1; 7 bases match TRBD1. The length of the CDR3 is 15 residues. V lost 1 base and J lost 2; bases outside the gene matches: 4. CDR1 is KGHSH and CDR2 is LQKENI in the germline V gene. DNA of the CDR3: TGTGCCAGCTCACCACAGGGGGCTCTAAACACTGAAGCTTTCTTT. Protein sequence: CASSPQGALNTEAFF. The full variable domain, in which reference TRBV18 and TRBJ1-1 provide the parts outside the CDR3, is NAGVMQNPRHLVRRRGQEARLRCSPMKGHSHVYWYRQLPEEGLKFMVYLQKENIIDESGMPKERFSAEFPKEGPSILRIQQVVRGDSAAYFCASSPQGALNTEAFFGQGTRLTVV.

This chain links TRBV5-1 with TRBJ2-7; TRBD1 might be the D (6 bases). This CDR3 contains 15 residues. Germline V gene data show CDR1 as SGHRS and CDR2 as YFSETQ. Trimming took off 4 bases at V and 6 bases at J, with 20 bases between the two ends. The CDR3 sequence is CASSRETGQHGEQYF. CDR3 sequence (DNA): TGCGCCAGCAGCCGCGAGACAGGACAGCACGGCGAGCAGTACTTC.

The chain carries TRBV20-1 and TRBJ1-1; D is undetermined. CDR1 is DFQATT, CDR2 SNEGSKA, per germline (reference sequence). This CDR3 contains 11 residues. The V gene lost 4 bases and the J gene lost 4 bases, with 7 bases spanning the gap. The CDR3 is CSATQITEAFF. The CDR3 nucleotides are TGCAGTGCTACGCAGATCACTGAAGCTTTCTTT.

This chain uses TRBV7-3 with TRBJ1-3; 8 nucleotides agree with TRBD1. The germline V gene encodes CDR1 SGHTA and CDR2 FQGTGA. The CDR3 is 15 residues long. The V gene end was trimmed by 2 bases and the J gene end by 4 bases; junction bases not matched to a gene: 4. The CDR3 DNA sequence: TGTGCCAGCAGCTTACAGGGGGCGCTCGGAAACACCATATATTTT. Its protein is CASSLQGALGNTIYF. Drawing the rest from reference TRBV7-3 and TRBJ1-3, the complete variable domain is GAGVSQTPSNKVTEKGKYVELRCDPISGHTALYWYRQSLGQGPEFLIYFQGTGAADDSGLPNDRFFAVRPEGSVSTLKIQRTERGDSAVYLCASSLQGALGNTIYFGEGSWLTVV.

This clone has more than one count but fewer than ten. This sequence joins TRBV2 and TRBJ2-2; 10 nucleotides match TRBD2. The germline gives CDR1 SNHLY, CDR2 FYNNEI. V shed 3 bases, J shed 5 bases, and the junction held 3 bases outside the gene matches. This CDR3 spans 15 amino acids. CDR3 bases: TGTGCCAGCAGTGATAAACTAGCGGGGACCGGGGAGCTGTTTTTT. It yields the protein CASSDKLAGTGELFF.

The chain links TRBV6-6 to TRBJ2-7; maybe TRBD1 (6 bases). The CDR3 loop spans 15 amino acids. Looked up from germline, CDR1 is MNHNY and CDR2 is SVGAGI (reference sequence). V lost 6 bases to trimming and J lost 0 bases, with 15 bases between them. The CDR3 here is CASRPGQGSSYEQYF. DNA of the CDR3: TGTGCCAGCAGGCCGGGTCAGGGGAGCTCCTACGAGCAGTACTTC.